The TCR beta chain described here comes from a study of blood T cell repertoires in COVID-19. About the research overall: Sites across the United States, Italy and Spain contributed samples from acute and convalescent COVID-19. T cells, B-cell-depleted T cells, or PBMCs provided the cDNA or gDNA that served as material.

Authors' processing steps: For nucleated cells, counts were estimated from reference gene primer amplification. TCRdb keeps only in-frame clones here, not all; method: immunoSEQ multiplex PCR. That table furnishes V, J and clone size, whereas the DNA furnished D and trimming. The data contain over 75,000 clones, roughly 79% of them singletons. The germline CDR1 and CDR2 sequences are MNHEY and SVGAGI. After removal of 9 bases from V and 0 bases from J, the junction contained 4 bases not matched to a gene. The CDR3 contains 14 residues. The rearrangement uses TRBV6-5 and TRBJ2-1; 8 bases map to TRBD2. The clonotype was recovered from a human donor in a cohort sampled during active COVID-19. Sequenced input: peripheral blood. CDR3: CASSGGSSYNEQFF. DNA for the CDR3: TGTGCCAGTTCGGGGGGGAGCTCCTACAATGAGCAGTTCTTC.